This record concerns one T cell receptor beta chain sequence. This sample was taken from a study of blood T cells in healthy people across ages. Germline CDR1 and CDR2: ENHRY and SYGVKD. The CDR3 totals 13 residues. PCR was performed a second time for 7 to 11 cycles using a sample-barcoded 5' primer and a J-beta primer mix. MiXCR, run by TCRdb on the 5' RACE reads, gives a single entry per CDR3 protein. The sample records roughly 1,300,000 distinct CDR3 sequences, around 55% being singletons. The material sequenced was blood. The source is a man in his late teens or twenties in good health. The rearrangement uses TRBV10-3 and TRBJ2-7, with no clear D. The J call may be wrong; the DNA end is better matched by TRBJ2-5. This CDR3 reads CAISKQWIETQYF. The CDR3 DNA follows: TGTGCCATCAGCAAACAGTGGATCGAGACCCAGTACTTC.